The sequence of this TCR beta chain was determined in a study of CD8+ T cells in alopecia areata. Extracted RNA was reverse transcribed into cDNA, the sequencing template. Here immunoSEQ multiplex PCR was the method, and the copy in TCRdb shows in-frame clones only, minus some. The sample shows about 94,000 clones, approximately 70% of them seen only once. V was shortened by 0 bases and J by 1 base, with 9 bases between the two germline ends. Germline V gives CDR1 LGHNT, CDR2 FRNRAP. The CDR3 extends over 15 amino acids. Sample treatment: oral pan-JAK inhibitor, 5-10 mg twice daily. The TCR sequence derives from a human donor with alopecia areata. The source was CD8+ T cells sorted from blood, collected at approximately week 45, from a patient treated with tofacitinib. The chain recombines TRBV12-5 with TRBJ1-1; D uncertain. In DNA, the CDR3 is TGTGCTAGTGGTTTGGTAGAGGGCGCGAACACTGAAGCTTTCTTT. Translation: CASGLVEGANTEAFF.